Following are 9 T cell receptor beta chains from one sample sequenced in a study of blood T cells in healthy people across ages. Next came a second PCR, run for about 6 to 12 cycles, which used a sample-barcoded 5' primer along with a J-beta primer mix. TCRdb fed the 5' RACE reads into MiXCR, producing one record per CDR3 protein. This sample has 1.5 million to 1.8 million distinct CDR3 sequences, with under 55% found just once. Specimen: blood. These receptors originate from a woman aged 18-35 years in good health.

CDR3 sequence (DNA): TGTGCCAGCAGCCAAGACTGGAGTGTTGGAGCTAATGAAAAACTGTTTTTT. Its protein is CASSQDWSVGANEKLFF. The gene calls are TRBV7-9 and TRBJ1-4; D is uncertain. CDR3 length equals 17 residues. The germline CDR1 and CDR2 sequences are SEHNR and FQNEAQ (reference sequence). Trimming took 5 bases from V and 3 from J, leaving 19 bases between them.

The chain combines TRBV11-2 with TRBJ2-1; no clear D gene. Deletions cut 5 bases from V and 7 bases from J, with 24 bases between. The CDR3 is made up of 17 amino acids. Germline CDR1 reads SGHAT; CDR2 reads FQNNGV. This CDR3 is CASSTASDPTKRNEQFF. Written as DNA, the CDR3 is TGTGCCAGCAGCACGGCCTCCGACCCAACCAAAAGAAATGAGCAGTTCTTC.

The V gene is TRBV5-4, the J gene TRBJ2-3; 9 bases fit TRBD2. The germline CDR1 and CDR2 sequences are SGHNT and YYREEE (reference sequence). Losses at the gene ends were 1 base for V and 0 bases for J; bases not matched to a gene: 6. The CDR3 consists of 17 residues. The CDR3 region is CASSLSWLAGSTDTQYF. The CDR3 DNA is TGTGCCAGCAGCTTGTCATGGCTAGCGGGGAGCACAGATACGCAGTATTTT.

This clonotype was detected only a few times. The V call is TRBV4-3, the J call TRBJ2-6; 7 bases align to TRBD1. The trim removed 4 bases at V and 0 bases at J, leaving 9 bases unmatched. The germline V gene has CDR1 LGHNA and CDR2 YSLEER. The CDR3 has 18 residues. The CDR3 is CASSPDGTVNSGANVLTF. The CDR3, as DNA: TGCGCCAGCAGCCCAGATGGGACAGTTAACTCTGGGGCCAACGTCCTGACTTTC.

This clonotype was recorded a few times. The chain couples TRBV10-3 to TRBJ1-5; 8 positions match TRBD1. The V and J ends lost 2 bases and 7 bases, in that order; junction bases with no gene match: 7. The CDR3 spans 15 residues. Germline V gene sequence: CDR1 ENHRY, CDR2 SYGVKD. CDR3 sequence reads: CAISEETGVGQPQHF. The CDR3 nucleotides are TGTGCCATCAGTGAGGAGACAGGGGTCGGACAGCCCCAGCATTTT.

This clonotype was observed a few times. This rearrangement joins TRBV20-1 to TRBJ2-1; D is ambiguous. Trimming took 1 base from V and 1 from J, leaving 8 bases between them. The CDR3 has 14 amino acids. Germline V gene lookup returns CDR1 DFQATT and CDR2 SNEGSKA (reference sequence). The CDR3 region is CSARVRRSYNEQFF. The CDR3 DNA reads TGCAGTGCTAGAGTCCGTAGATCCTACAATGAGCAGTTCTTC.

The sample holds many counts of this clonotype. This chain links TRBV12-3 or TRBV12-4 with TRBJ2-5, with TRBD2 matching 11 bases. The V segment lost 2 bases and the J segment 5 bases; nucleotides outside the gene matches: 4. CDR3 size: 15 residues. The CDR3 spells CASSLTSGGGETQYF. The CDR3 DNA is TGTGCCAGCAGTTTAACTAGCGGGGGCGGTGAGACCCAGTACTTC.

This clonotype was observed a single time. The DNA for the CDR3 is TGTGCCAGCAGTGAAGAGAGCGACTATGGCTACACCTTC. Translated: CASSEESDYGYTF. The genes are TRBV2 and TRBJ1-2; D is undetermined. Trimming shortened V by 1 base and J by 3 bases, and 6 bases separated the two germline ends. The CDR3 covers 13 residues. CDR1 and CDR2 (germline): SNHLY, FYNNEI.

The genes are TRBV14 and TRBJ2-3; 12 bases agree with TRBD1. The CDR3 contains 17 residues. The V gene's germline CDR1 is SGHDN and CDR2 FVKESK. Trimming cost V 4 bases and J 4 bases; bases outside gene matches: 9. This CDR3 reads CASSPHLGQGAPDTQYF. In DNA, the CDR3 is TGTGCCAGCAGCCCGCATCTGGGACAGGGGGCACCAGATACGCAGTATTTT.